Presented here are 18 T cell receptor beta chains from one specimen sequenced in a study of regulatory T cells in long-lasting Graves disease. Arm-PCR of CDR3 regions and iRepertoire HTBI primers were used to build TCR beta libraries. From the multiplex PCR reads, TCRdb called clonotypes with MiXCR, one entry per CDR3 protein. The table includes 650,000 to 700,000 distinct CDR3 sequences, roughly 30% detected once. The time point was: persistent/refractory GD, antithyroid drugs over 5 years with positive TRAb. Making the TCR library involved RNA that had been extracted from PBMCs. The sample was peripheral blood mononuclear cells (PBMCs), taken when the disease was refractory, from a patient treated with antithyroid drugs. These receptors came from a female donor with Graves disease.

There are many counts of this clonotype. The chain uses TRBV20-1 and TRBJ2-7; 10 bases agree with TRBD1. Germline lookup yields CDR1 DFQATT and CDR2 SNEGSKA (reference sequence). The CDR3 length is 14 residues. J was trimmed by 3 bases and V by 0 bases; bases with no gene match: 2. The CDR3 is CSAREGQGSYEQYF. For the CDR3, the DNA is TGCAGTGCTAGAGAGGGACAGGGGAGCTACGAGCAGTACTTC.

This clonotype appeared once. At one end, the junction sequence differs from germline, possibly due to a read error. This chain connects TRBV7-3 to TRBJ1-1, with 7 bases lining up with TRBD1. This CDR3 region has 16 residues. Per germline, CDR1 SGHTA and CDR2 FQGTGA. CDR3 sequence reads: CASSPRGGVRNTEASF. CDR3 coding DNA: TGTGCCAGCAGCCCTAGAGGGGGCGTGAGGAACACTGAAGCTTCCTTT.

This clonotype was counted between two and nine times. At one of its ends the junction is not consistent with the germline gene, which may arise from a read error. The V call is TRBV11-2, the J call TRBJ2-7, with 10 bases identical to TRBD2. The CDR3 length is 15 residues. Germline V gene data show CDR1 as SGHAT and CDR2 as FQNNGV. The CDR3 bases are TGCGCCAGCAGCCGGCCTAGCGGGAGATTCCACGAGCAGTACTTC. Translation: CASSRPSGRFHEQYF.

V is TRBV2 and J is TRBJ1-5; perhaps TRBD1 as D (6 bases). Trimming took 4 bases from V and 2 from J, leaving 18 bases between them. The CDR3 has 17 residues. Germline assignment: CDR1 SNHLY and CDR2 FYNNEI. Here the CDR3 DNA reads TGTGCCAGCAGTGCCCCCACAGGGCCGGGGGGCAATCAGCCCCAGCATTTT. It codes for CASSAPTGPGGNQPQHF.

This clonotype was observed many times. J is TRBJ1-1 and V is TRBV10-3, with D hard to call. Trimming stripped 1 base from V and 0 bases from J, with 3 bases between. The V gene's germline CDR1 is ENHRY and CDR2 SYGVKD. This CDR3 is 13 amino acids long. CDR3 nucleotides: TGTGCCATCAGTGAGTACATGAACACTGAAGCTTTCTTT. Its translation is CAISEYMNTEAFF.

The chain is built from TRBV6-2 or TRBV6-3 and TRBJ1-2; possibly TRBD1 for D (6 bases). Deletions cut 6 bases from V and 8 bases from J, with 19 bases between. This CDR3 has 14 amino acids. CDR1 is MNHEY, CDR2 SVGEGT, per germline. CDR3 protein: CASSPPTGTRGYTF. As DNA, the CDR3 is TGTGCCAGCAGCCCCCCGACAGGCACGCGGGGCTACACCTTC.

This clonotype showed up many times. One junction end disagrees with the germline gene, perhaps due to a read error. The chain couples TRBV12-3 or TRBV12-4 to TRBJ2-7, with 9 bases that match TRBD1. This CDR3 spans 16 amino acids. The CDR3 nucleotides are TGTGCCAGCAGCTTAGGGACGGGGACAGGGCCTGTCGAGCAGTACTTC. Encoded protein: CASSLGTGTGPVEQYF.

There are a few counts of this clonotype. The chain recombines TRBV6-2 or TRBV6-3 with TRBJ1-5; D uncertain. Germline values: CDR1 MNHEY, CDR2 SVGEGT. The CDR3 consists of 14 residues. V gave up 9 bases and J gave up 0 bases, with 12 bases separating them. The CDR3 coding sequence is TGTGCCAGTGAGGGAGCGGGTAGCAATCAGCCCCAGCATTTT. Amino acid sequence: CASEGAGSNQPQHF.

This clonotype was observed a handful of times. The J gene is TRBJ2-7, the V gene TRBV6-1; D gene uncertain. Germline CDR1 is MNHNS and CDR2 is SASEGT. This CDR3 contains 12 residues. The V end lost 3 bases, the J end lost 6 bases, and 9 bases lay between the germline ends. CDR3 protein: CASSDPGREQYF. DNA of the CDR3: TGTGCCAGCAGTGATCCGGGTCGCGAGCAGTACTTC.

There are many counts of this clonotype. The chain combines TRBV28 with TRBJ1-4; D is uncertain. This CDR3 region has 18 residues. V lost 2 bases to trimming and J lost 2 bases, with 18 bases between them. Looked up from germline, CDR1 is MDHEN and CDR2 is SYDVKM. The CDR3 sequence: CASSLANGPRMTNEKLFF. As DNA, the CDR3 is TGTGCCAGCAGTTTAGCCAACGGGCCGAGGATGACTAATGAAAAACTGTTTTTT.

This clonotype has a count of ten or more. This chain links TRBV6-1 with TRBJ1-4; the D is unclear. Germline V lookup: CDR1 MNHNS, CDR2 SASEGT. This CDR3 spans 13 amino acids. V shed 6 bases and J shed 5 bases, with 10 bases lying between them. CDR3 region: CASSAEKNEKLFF. The CDR3 DNA reads TGTGCCAGCAGCGCTGAGAAAAATGAAAAACTGTTTTTT.

As regards this clonotype: With a much larger clone just one base away, this may be a read error. The chain recombines TRBV11-2 with TRBJ1-2; 10 positions agree with TRBD1. The length of the CDR3 is 15 residues. Germline V gene lookup returns CDR1 SGHAT and CDR2 FQNNGV. In DNA, the CDR3 is TGTACCAGCAGCAAGGGACAGGGGTTCTCCTATGGCTACACCTTC. It yields the protein CTSSKGQGFSYGYTF.

This clonotype has just a few counts. The rearrangement links TRBV20-1 to TRBJ1-2; 7 bases agree with TRBD1. Germline V gene data show CDR1 as DFQATT and CDR2 as SNEGSKA (reference sequence). Trimming took 5 bases from V and 8 from J; bases not matched to a gene: 8. The CDR3 length is 12 residues. The CDR3 spells CSAYTGDGGYTF. The CDR3 nucleotides read TGCAGTGCTTATACAGGGGATGGGGGCTACACCTTC.

The chain couples TRBV6-1 to TRBJ1-5; 7 positions agree with TRBD1. The CDR3 extends over 21 amino acids. The germline V gene has CDR1 MNHNS and CDR2 SASEGT. The junction had 30 bases not matched to a gene; V was cut back by 5 bases and J by 8 bases. CDR3 amino acids: CASSPDPTLRDRPYIGEPQHF. The CDR3 DNA is TGTGCCAGCAGTCCTGACCCGACACTCCGGGACAGACCTTATATTGGGGAGCCCCAGCATTTT.

The chain uses TRBV27 and TRBJ2-5, with TRBD2 matching 7 bases. Unmatched junction bases numbered 5, after V lost 4 bases and J lost 3 bases. Germline V gives CDR1 MNHEY, CDR2 SMNVEV (reference sequence). The CDR3 is made up of 14 amino acids. The CDR3 sequence is CASSSSGKEETQYF. CDR3 DNA sequence: TGTGCCAGCAGTTCGAGCGGGAAAGAAGAGACCCAGTACTTC.

V usage is TRBV5-6 and J usage is TRBJ1-1, with a possible D match to TRBD1 (6 bases). The CDR3 extends over 16 amino acids. V dropped 2 bases and J dropped 0 bases, with 14 bases sitting between them. CDR1 is SGHDT, CDR2 YYEEEE, per germline. CDR3 DNA sequence: TGTGCCAGCAGCTTCAGGGGAGTAGGGATGAACACTGAAGCTTTCTTT. Translated, it gives CASSFRGVGMNTEAFF.

This clonotype has just a few counts. The chain uses TRBV5-5 and TRBJ2-2; D gene unclear. Germline loops: CDR1 SGHKS, CDR2 YYEKEE (reference sequence). CDR3 length: 15 residues. Trimming took off 2 bases at V and 6 bases at J, with 14 bases between the two ends. DNA for the CDR3: TGTGCCAGCAGCTTCGGGCCAAAAAGCGCCGGGGAGCTGTTTTTT. This translates into CASSFGPKSAGELFF.

The rearrangement joins TRBV20-1 to TRBJ2-7, with no clear D. V was clipped by 3 bases and J by 3 bases, with 21 bases between them. The CDR3 has 16 residues. The germline CDR1 and CDR2 sequences are DFQATT and SNEGSKA (reference sequence). The CDR3 coding sequence is TGCAGTGCTAGGACCCCTCGGGCAGCAATCAGCTACGAGCAGTACTTC. Translated, it gives CSARTPRAAISYEQYF.